A selection of T cell receptor beta chains follows, all from one sample in a study of regulatory T cells in long-lasting Graves disease. Via MiXCR, TCRdb re-called the multiplex PCR reads, giving one row per CDR3 protein. The sample gives about 420,000 distinct CDR3 sequences, 15% to 20% of which show up once; about a quarter is in the top ten. These data were likewise used in another study, on T cells in Graves' hyperthyroidism and ophthalmopathy.

Sample: peripheral blood mononuclear cells (PBMCs), taken at new diagnosis, from a patient treated with antithyroid drugs. The receptors originated from a woman younger than 35 with Graves disease. Each CDR3 is given with its conserved first and last residue. The D gene is left open where the match is weak. Expanded clones are given a class, and other clones once, few, many or no size at all.

>few|TRBJ2-5|TRBD2|TRBV27
CASSYLAGGPVETQYF
TGTGCCAGCAGTTACCTAGCGGGAGGGCCTGTTGAGACCCAGTACTTC
>few|TRBJ1-3|-|TRBV28
CASSLGGLSGNTIYF
TGTGCCAGCAGTTTGGGGGGGCTGTCTGGAAACACCATATATTTT
>many|TRBJ1-1|-|TRBV28
CATWTASGEAFF
TGTGCCACCTGGACAGCGTCGGGTGAAGCTTTCTTT
>many|TRBJ2-3|-|TRBV2
CASSRAGADTQYF
TGTGCCAGCAGTCGGGCAGGGGCAGATACGCAGTATTTT
>many|TRBJ1-1|-|TRBV28
CASSYGRGRDTEAFF
TGTGCCAGCAGTTATGGTCGCGGTCGAGACACTGAAGCTTTCTTT
>-|TRBJ2-7|-|TRBV6-2/TRBV6-3
CASSVSTSYEQYF
TGTGCCAGCAGTGTCTCTACTTCCTACGAGCAGTACTTC
>many|TRBJ2-5|-|TRBV28
CASTDGPLEETQYF
TGTGCCAGCACCGACGGGCCGCTGGAAGAGACCCAGTACTTC
>-|TRBJ2-5|TRBD2|TRBV29-1
CSVEAGAVETQYF
TGCAGCGTTGAGGCGGGAGCAGTGGAGACCCAGTACTTC
>many|TRBJ2-1|TRBD2|TRBV29-1
CSVELAAYNEQFF
TGCAGCGTTGAACTAGCGGCCTACAATGAGCAGTTCTTC
>many|TRBJ2-7|TRBD2|TRBV20-1
CSALTTSGSYEQYF
TGCAGTGCTCTAACGACTAGCGGCTCCTACGAGCAGTACTTC
>once|TRBJ1-2|-|TRBV28
CASSMQEGPGGYTF
TGTGCCAGTAGTATGCAGGAGGGCCCTGGGGGCTACACCTTC
>few|TRBJ2-7|-|TRBV20-1
CSARDKDGPNYEQYF
TGCAGTGCTAGAGATAAAGACGGACCGAACTACGAGCAGTACTTC
>many|TRBJ2-5|-|TRBV3-1
CASSQGNRVPQETQYF
TGTGCCAGCAGCCAAGGAAACAGGGTACCCCAAGAGACCCAGTACTTC
>few|TRBJ2-1|TRBD2|TRBV10-1
CASSESLAGPENEQFF
TGCGCCAGCAGTGAGTCGCTAGCGGGGCCGGAGAATGAGCAGTTCTTC
>many|TRBJ2-1|-|TRBV5-4
CASSLTSIASYNEQFF
TGTGCCAGCAGCTTGACTAGCATTGCCTCCTACAATGAGCAGTTCTTC
>many|TRBJ2-1|-|TRBV11-2
CASSIIQEQFF
TGTGCCAGCAGCATAATCCAGGAGCAGTTCTTC
>many|TRBJ2-3|-|TRBV12-3/TRBV12-4
CASRRQARPQQAQYF
TGTGCCAGCAGGCGACAGGCCCGTCCACAACAAGCGCAGTATTTT
>-|TRBJ2-5|-|TRBV28
CASTGTPGTQYF
TGTGCCAGTACCGGGACCCCGGGGACCCAGTACTTC
>many|TRBJ1-1|-|TRBV18
CASSPGDTEAFF
TGTGCCAGCTCACCAGGAGACACTGAAGCTTTCTTT
>many|TRBJ2-7|-|TRBV10-1
CASSESGQGGTYEQYF
TGCGCCAGCAGTGAGTCGGGCCAGGGTGGGACTTACGAGCAGTACTTC
>many|TRBJ2-1|-|TRBV2
CASSEEGLGPYNEQFF
TGTGCCAGCAGTGAAGAAGGGTTGGGCCCCTACAATGAGCAGTTCTTC
>-|TRBJ2-2|-|TRBV6-2/TRBV6-3
CASSYRVGSAGELFF
TGTGCCAGCAGCTACAGGGTCGGGTCCGCCGGGGAGCTGTTTTTT
>few|TRBJ1-1|TRBD1|TRBV6-2/TRBV6-3
CASSPPGTGVTEAFF
TGTGCCAGCAGTCCCCCCGGGACAGGGGTGACTGAAGCTTTCTTT